The present T cell receptor beta chain was sequenced within a study of identical twins. Study results and caveats: Within beta out-of-frame sequences, the excess sharing observed between twins was weaker.

The cDNA had a unique molecular identifier and a template-switch universal primer site. One entry per CDR3 protein, called by TCRdb with MiXCR from the 5' RACE reads. Of roughly 1,500,000 distinct CDR3 sequences in the sample, less than 35% are singletons; the top ten hold around 0.3%. As for this clonotype: Its antigen is still unknown.

This receptor was obtained from a newborn girl in good health. The sequencing input was cord blood.

DNA of the CDR3: TGCGCCAGCAGCTTTCGGGACAACTACGAGCAGTACTTC. Protein: CASSFRDNYEQYF. This chain links TRBV5-1 with TRBJ2-7, with a weak D call TRBD1 (6 bases). The CDR3 loop spans 13 amino acids. Between the trimmed V and J ends, which lost 2 bases and 3 bases, there was a span of 9 bases. The germline gives CDR1 SGHRS, CDR2 YFSETQ.